Detailed here is one T cell receptor (beta chain). This clone was seen a single time. It has no known antigen specificity. One base away there is no much larger clone; base qualities are not given. The record originates from a study of regulatory dendritic cells for organ transplantation (dated by TCRdb to the late 2010s). Turning to the overall study: To make regulatory dendritic cells, monocytes were cultured with vitamin D3 on days 0 and 4 and with IL-10 on day 4. On day 6, LPS was added to the DC cultures so that the response of the DCs to a potent maturation-inducing agent could be evaluated. Before and after allostimulation with regulatory or mature dendritic cells, TCRbeta repertoires were sequenced from sorted naive and memory CD4+ and CD8+ T cells.

Here is what the overall study found, with its caveats: In both subjects, allostimulation led to expansion of memory CD8+ clones, although regulatory dendritic cells appeared to cause more limited expansion than mature dendritic cells did. Of the resting subsets, the one holding the most alloreactive TCR clonotypes was memory CD8+ T cells. Sequencing was done in only a couple of subjects, and the authors reported considerable heterogeneity between individuals in the alloreactive memory CD8+ T cell pool. The repertoires of naive CD4+ and CD8+ T cells were highly diverse, while memory cell repertoires were less diverse, with memory CD8+ cells being the most oligoclonal.

Sorted T cell subsets were CFSE-labeled and co-cultured for roughly 5 days with allogeneic regulatory or mature dendritic cells at a 1:10 DC:T ratio. FACS was used to sort naive T cells as CD45RA+ cells and memory T cells as CD45RO+ CD4+ or CD8+ cells. A couple of healthy control subjects provided the T cells used for TCR sequencing. The Qiagen DNeasy Blood & Tissue Kit was used to extract genomic DNA. Looking up the germline V gene (reference sequence) yields CDR1 MNHEY and CDR2 SMNVEV. Taken from cysteine to phenylalanine, the CDR3 has 13 residues. Left in the record is the CDR3 DNA by itself, 39 bases read in frame from the first base. At the junction V is shortened by 6 bases and J by 6 bases, with 14 bases in between. Multiplexed two-step PCR with Vbeta-specific forward primers and Jbeta-specific reverse primers was used to amplify TCRbeta CDR3 regions. The TCRbeta libraries were sequenced on an Illumina instrument via the immunoSEQ service. The authors processed their data as follows. IMGT annotation was used to assign V, D and J genes, and synthetic CDR3 analogues were used to correct the counts for multiplex PCR bias. In the immunoSEQ Analyzer, repertoire clonality was calculated as one minus the normalized Shannon entropy. Clonal expansion was defined using Fisher's exact test with Benjamini-Hochberg false discovery rate control and a two-tailed threshold of P<0.01. What TCRdb holds here is the immuneACCESS table cut down to in-frame rearrangements. Part of the clones is not present; checked against another copy, under half of the missing clones reflect an unresolved V gene, and the others are unexplained. V and J calls and clone size are those listed in that table; D and trimming were worked out from the DNA. Present in this sample are approximately 10,000 clones, just under 90% of which were seen just once. Nearly 0.45% of the sample goes to the ten largest clones.

The chain was built from TRBV27 and TRBJ1-2; the D gene is possibly TRBD1, with 6 bases matching. Material for sequencing was naive CD8+ T cells from blood cultured with dendritic cells. This sample's cell subset or site label indicates: CD45RA+ naive T cells. The sequence was obtained from a human donor in good health. The base sequence is TGTGCCAGCAGCGTCGGGGGCGCGGATGGCTACACCTTC. This codes for CASSVGGADGYTF.